The next 13 T cell receptor beta chains were all read from a single sample in a study of blood T cell repertoires in COVID-19. Using immunoSEQ multiplex PCR, the repertoire was profiled, and TCRdb retains in-frame clones only, with some absent. This table holds around 95,000 clones, over 65% found once. The material sequenced was peripheral blood. Receptor source: a human donor in a cohort sampled during active COVID-19.

The chain uses TRBV6-2 or TRBV6-3 and TRBJ2-7; TRBD2 is a possible D gene (6 bases). V dropped 2 bases and J dropped 3 bases, with 17 bases sitting between them. The CDR3 is 16 amino acids. CDR1 and CDR2 from the germline V gene are MNHEY and SVGEGT. The CDR3 bases are TGTGCCAGCAGTTACCCGGAGGGACGGAGACACTACGAGCAGTACTTC. Its translation is CASSYPEGRRHYEQYF.

The chain is built from TRBV9 and TRBJ1-1; tentative D call: TRBD1 (5 bases). Germline-derived CDR1 and CDR2 are SGDLS and YYNGEE. The CDR3 loop spans 15 amino acids. V was trimmed by 3 bases and J by 0 bases, leaving 12 bases between them. The DNA for the CDR3 is TGTGCCAGCAGCGCAGAGACAGTGATGAACACTGAAGCTTTCTTT. Its protein product is CASSAETVMNTEAFF.

The chain recombines TRBV6-6 with TRBJ2-1; 7 nucleotides match TRBD2. The length of the CDR3 is 13 residues. The ends lost 5 bases at V and 12 bases at J; junction bases unmatched: 10. CDR1 and CDR2 from the germline V gene are MNHNY and SVGAGI (reference sequence). CDR3 region: CASSRSTSSRQFF. DNA of the CDR3: TGTGCCAGCAGTCGCTCGACTAGCTCAAGGCAGTTCTTC.

The chain is built from TRBV9 and TRBJ2-2; TRBD1 matches 8 bases. The germline V gene encodes CDR1 SGDLS and CDR2 YYNGEE. V shed 4 bases, J shed 2 bases, and the junction held 7 bases outside the gene matches. The CDR3 extends over 16 amino acids. The CDR3 sequence: CASSSIGQGNTGELFF. The CDR3, as DNA: TGTGCCAGCAGCTCAATAGGACAGGGAAACACCGGGGAGCTGTTTTTT.

This clone turned up a few times. The CDR3, as DNA: TGCGCCAGCAGCTTGGAACAGAGGGTTTCACCCCTCCACTTT. The encoded protein is CASSLEQRVSPLHF. V usage is TRBV5-1 and J usage is TRBJ1-6; no definite D call. The V gene's germline CDR1 is SGHRS and CDR2 YFSETQ. Trimming cost V 0 bases and J 9 bases, with 10 bases left between them. The CDR3 consists of 14 residues.

The chain couples TRBV2 to TRBJ2-2; D is unresolved. CDR1 and CDR2 (germline): SNHLY, FYNNEI. Between the trimmed V and J ends, which lost 4 bases and 6 bases, there was a span of 6 bases. The CDR3 totals 12 residues. The CDR3 is CASSGLSGELFF. CDR3 DNA: TGTGCCAGCAGTGGGCTTTCCGGGGAGCTGTTTTTT.

The chain uses TRBV29-1 and TRBJ2-3, with 8 bases fitting TRBD2. In germline, CDR1 is SQVTM, CDR2 ANQGSEA. V lost 3 bases and J lost 2; bases outside the gene matches: 16. The CDR3 spans 18 residues. The CDR3 is CSVEGVAGSLGITDTQYF. The CDR3 DNA follows: TGCAGCGTTGAGGGGGTAGCGGGATCCCTCGGGATCACAGATACGCAGTATTTT.

This sequence joins TRBV6-5 and TRBJ2-5; TRBD1 matches at 7 bases. Germline CDR1 MNHEY, CDR2 SVGAGI. This CDR3 region has 12 residues. V lost 6 bases, J lost 4 bases, and 2 bases stayed unmatched. The CDR3 loop is CASRNRGETQYF. CDR3 bases: TGTGCCAGCAGAAACAGGGGAGAGACCCAGTACTTC.

The J gene is TRBJ2-7, the V gene TRBV7-6; 9 nucleotides agree with TRBD1. The germline V gene encodes CDR1 SGHVS and CDR2 FNYEAQ. This CDR3 has 15 residues. Germline trimming cut 4 bases from V and 0 bases from J; bases unmatched to any gene: 4. The chain's CDR3 is CASSSGTGNSYEQYF. CDR3 DNA: TGTGCCAGCAGCTCCGGGACAGGGAACTCCTACGAGCAGTACTTC.

The gene calls are TRBV6-2 or TRBV6-3 and TRBJ2-7; tentative D call: TRBD2 (5 bases). This CDR3 has 13 residues. Trimming took off 6 bases at V and 1 base at J, with 10 bases between the two ends. Looked up from germline, CDR1 is MNHEY and CDR2 is SVGEGT. The CDR3 nucleotides are TGTGCCAGCAGCGCGACGGGGTCCTACGAGCAGTACTTC. It encodes CASSATGSYEQYF.

The J gene is TRBJ1-2, the V gene TRBV7-2, with 9 bases aligning to TRBD1. Per germline, CDR1 SGHTA and CDR2 FQGNSA. V was clipped by 2 bases and J by 4 bases; unmatched bases: 5. CDR3 length: 15 amino acids. For the CDR3, the DNA is TGTGCCAGCAGCTTACCCCCGACAGGGGGCTATGGCTACACCTTC. Its translation: CASSLPPTGGYGYTF.

The gene calls are TRBV6-2 or TRBV6-3 and TRBJ1-5; TRBD1 aligns across 7 bases. Looked up from germline, CDR1 is MNHEY and CDR2 is SVGEGT. This CDR3 has 14 amino acids. J lost 6 bases, V lost 5 bases, and 7 bases had no gene match. CDR3 amino acids: CASSVPGQSQPQHF. CDR3 bases: TGTGCCAGCAGTGTCCCGGGACAGAGTCAGCCCCAGCATTTT.

The V and J genes are TRBV7-7 and TRBJ1-4; 11 bases align to TRBD1. CDR3 length: 14 residues. After removal of 3 bases from V and 7 bases from J, the junction contained 1 base not matched to a gene. CDR1 is SSHAT, CDR2 FNYEAQ, per germline (reference sequence). In DNA form, the CDR3 reads TGTGCCAGCAGCTTGGGGACAGGGGGTGAAAAACTGTTTTTT. Its protein product is CASSLGTGGEKLFF.